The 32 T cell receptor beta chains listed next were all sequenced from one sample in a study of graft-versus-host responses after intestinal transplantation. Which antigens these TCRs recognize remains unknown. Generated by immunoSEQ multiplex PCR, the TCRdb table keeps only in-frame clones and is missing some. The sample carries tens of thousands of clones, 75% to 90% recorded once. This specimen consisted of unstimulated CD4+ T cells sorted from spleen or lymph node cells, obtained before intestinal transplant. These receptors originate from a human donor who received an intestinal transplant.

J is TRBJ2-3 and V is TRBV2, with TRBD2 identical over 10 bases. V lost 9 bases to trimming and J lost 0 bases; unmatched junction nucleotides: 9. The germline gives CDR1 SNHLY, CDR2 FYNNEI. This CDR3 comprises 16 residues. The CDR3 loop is CASQSGGALSTDTQYF. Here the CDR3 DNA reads TGTGCCAGTCAAAGCGGGGGGGCCCTTAGCACAGATACGCAGTATTTT.

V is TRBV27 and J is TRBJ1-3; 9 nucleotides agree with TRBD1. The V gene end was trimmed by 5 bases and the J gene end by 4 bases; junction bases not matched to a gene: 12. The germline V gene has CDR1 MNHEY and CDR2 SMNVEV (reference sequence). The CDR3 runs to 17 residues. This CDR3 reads CASSPGWGQGSGNTIYF. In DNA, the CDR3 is TGTGCCAGCAGTCCCGGGTGGGGACAGGGTTCCGGAAACACCATATATTTT.

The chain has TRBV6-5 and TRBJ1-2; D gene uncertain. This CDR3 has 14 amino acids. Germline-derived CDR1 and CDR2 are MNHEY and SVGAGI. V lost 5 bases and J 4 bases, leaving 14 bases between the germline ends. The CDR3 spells CASSELAWPYGYTF. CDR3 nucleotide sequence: TGTGCCAGCAGTGAATTGGCCTGGCCCTATGGCTACACCTTC.

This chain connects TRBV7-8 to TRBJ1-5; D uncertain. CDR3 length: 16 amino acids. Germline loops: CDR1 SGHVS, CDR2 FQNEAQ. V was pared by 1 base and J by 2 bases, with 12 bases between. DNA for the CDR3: TGTGCCAGCAGCTTAGGGAGGGTCCTGGGCAATCAGCCCCAGCATTTT. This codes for CASSLGRVLGNQPQHF. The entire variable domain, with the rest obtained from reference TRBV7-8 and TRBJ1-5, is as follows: GAGVSQSPRYKVAKRGQDVALRCDPISGHVSLFWYQQALGQGPEFLTYFQNEAQLDKSGLPSDRFFAERPEGSVSTLKIQRTQQEDSAVYLCASSLGRVLGNQPQHFGDGTRLSIL.

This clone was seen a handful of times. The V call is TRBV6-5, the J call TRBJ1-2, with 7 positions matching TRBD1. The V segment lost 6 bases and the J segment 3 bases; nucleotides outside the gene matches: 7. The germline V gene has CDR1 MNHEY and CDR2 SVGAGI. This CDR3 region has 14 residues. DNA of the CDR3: TGTGCCAGCAGGATGGGACAGACCCACTATGGCTACACCTTC. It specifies CASRMGQTHYGYTF.

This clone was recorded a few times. The CDR3 nucleotides are TGTGCCAGCAGCACCCCGGGACAGCTAGTCAATTCACCCCTCCACTTT. Its translation is CASSTPGQLVNSPLHF. The rearrangement joins TRBV5-6 to TRBJ1-6; 7 nucleotides match TRBD1. CDR3 length: 16 amino acids. With 4 bases clipped from V and 7 bases from J, the junction kept 11 bases outside the gene matches. The V gene's germline CDR1 is SGHDT and CDR2 YYEEEE.

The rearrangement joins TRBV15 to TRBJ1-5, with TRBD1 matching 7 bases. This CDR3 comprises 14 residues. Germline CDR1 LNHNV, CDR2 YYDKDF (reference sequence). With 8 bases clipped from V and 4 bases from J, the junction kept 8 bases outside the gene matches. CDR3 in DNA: TGTGCCACCGGTAGGCGGGACAGAAATCAGCCCCAGCATTTT. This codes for CATGRRDRNQPQHF. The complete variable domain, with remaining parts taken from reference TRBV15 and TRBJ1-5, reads DAMVIQNPRYQVTQFGKPVTLSCSQTLNHNVMYWYQQKSSQAPKLLFHYYDKDFNNEADTPDNFQSRRPNTSFCFLDIRSPGLGDTAMYLCATGRRDRNQPQHFGDGTRLSIL.

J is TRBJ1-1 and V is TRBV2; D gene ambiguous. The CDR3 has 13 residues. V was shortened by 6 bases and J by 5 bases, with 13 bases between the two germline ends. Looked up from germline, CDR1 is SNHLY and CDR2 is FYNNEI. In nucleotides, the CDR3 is TGTGCCAGCAGGAGATCCCCGGGGACTGAAGCTTTCTTT. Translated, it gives CASRRSPGTEAFF.

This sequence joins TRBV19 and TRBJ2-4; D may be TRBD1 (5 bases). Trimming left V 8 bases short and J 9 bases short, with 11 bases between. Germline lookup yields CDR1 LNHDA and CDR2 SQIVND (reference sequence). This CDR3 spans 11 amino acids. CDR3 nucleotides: TGTGCCAGTGTGGGGCCAGGCATTCAGTACTTC. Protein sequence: CASVGPGIQYF.

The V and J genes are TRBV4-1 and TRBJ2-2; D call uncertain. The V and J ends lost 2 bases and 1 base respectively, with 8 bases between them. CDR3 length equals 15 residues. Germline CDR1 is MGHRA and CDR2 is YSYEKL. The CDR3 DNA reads TGCGCCAGCAGCCAATTTATCCTGAACACCGGGGAGCTGTTTTTT. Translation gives CASSQFILNTGELFF.

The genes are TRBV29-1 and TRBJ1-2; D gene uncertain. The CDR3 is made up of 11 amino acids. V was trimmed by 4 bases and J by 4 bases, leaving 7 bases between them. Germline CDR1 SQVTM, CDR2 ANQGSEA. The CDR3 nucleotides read TGCAGCGTTGTAGACGTCTATGGCTACACCTTC. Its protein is CSVVDVYGYTF.

The CDR3 is CASTREPLVTGELFF. DNA for the CDR3: TGTGCCAGCACCCGTGAACCGCTAGTTACCGGGGAGCTGTTTTTT. The genes are TRBV7-2 and TRBJ2-2; no clear D gene. The CDR3 consists of 15 residues. Trimming took off 7 bases at V and 5 bases at J, with 17 bases between the two ends. Germline V gene sequence: CDR1 SGHTA, CDR2 FQGNSA.

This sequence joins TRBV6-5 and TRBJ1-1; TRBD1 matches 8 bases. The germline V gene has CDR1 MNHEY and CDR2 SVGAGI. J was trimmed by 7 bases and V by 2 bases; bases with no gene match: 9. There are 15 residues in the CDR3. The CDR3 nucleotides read TGTGCCAGCAGTTACGCGGGACAGGCGATTCGTGAAGCTTTCTTT. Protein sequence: CASSYAGQAIREAFF.

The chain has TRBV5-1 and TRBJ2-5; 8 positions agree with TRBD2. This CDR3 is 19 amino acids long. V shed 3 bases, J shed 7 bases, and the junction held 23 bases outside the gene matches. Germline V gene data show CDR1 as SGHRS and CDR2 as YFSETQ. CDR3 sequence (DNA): TGCGCCAGCAGCTCCCCGTCGCCGGGGGTAGCGGGGTACCCCGTGACCCAGTACTTC. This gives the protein CASSSPSPGVAGYPVTQYF.

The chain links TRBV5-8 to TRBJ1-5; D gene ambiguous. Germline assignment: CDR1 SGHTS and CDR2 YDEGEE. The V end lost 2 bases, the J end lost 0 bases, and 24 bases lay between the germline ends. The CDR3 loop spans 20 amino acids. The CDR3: CASSFVSGPRWAYSNQPQHF. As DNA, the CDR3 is TGTGCCAGCAGCTTTGTCTCAGGCCCCCGGTGGGCTTATAGCAATCAGCCCCAGCATTTT.

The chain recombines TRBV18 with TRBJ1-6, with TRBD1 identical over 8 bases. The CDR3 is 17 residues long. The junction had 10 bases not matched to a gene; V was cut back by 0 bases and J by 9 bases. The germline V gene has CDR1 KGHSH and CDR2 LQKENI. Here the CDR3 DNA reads TGTGCCAGCTCACCACCTTCGGACAGGGTAGTTGGTTCACCCCTCCACTTT. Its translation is CASSPPSDRVVGSPLHF.

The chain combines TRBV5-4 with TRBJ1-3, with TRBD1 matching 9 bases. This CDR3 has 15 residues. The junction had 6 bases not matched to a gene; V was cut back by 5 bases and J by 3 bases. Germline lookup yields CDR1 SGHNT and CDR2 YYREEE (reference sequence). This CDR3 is CASSIQGALGNTIYF. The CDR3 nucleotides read TGTGCCAGCAGTATACAGGGGGCTCTTGGAAACACCATATATTTT.

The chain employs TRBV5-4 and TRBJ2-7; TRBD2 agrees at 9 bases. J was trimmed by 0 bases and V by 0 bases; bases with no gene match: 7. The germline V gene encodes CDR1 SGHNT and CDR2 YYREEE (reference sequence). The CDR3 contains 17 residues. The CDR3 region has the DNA TGTGCCAGCAGCTTGGGGACTAGCGCCCGTAACTCCTACGAGCAGTACTTC. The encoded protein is CASSLGTSARNSYEQYF.

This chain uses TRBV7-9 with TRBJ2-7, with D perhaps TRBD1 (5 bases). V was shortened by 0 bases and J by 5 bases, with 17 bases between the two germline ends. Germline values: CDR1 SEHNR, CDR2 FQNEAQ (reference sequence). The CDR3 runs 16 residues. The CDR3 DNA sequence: TGTGCCAGCAGCTTAGCTCGGACACAAGAAAGTGACGAGCAGTACTTC. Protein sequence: CASSLARTQESDEQYF. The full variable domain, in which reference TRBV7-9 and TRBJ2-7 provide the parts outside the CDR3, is DTGVSQNPRHKITKRGQNVTFRCDPISEHNRLYWYRQTLGQGPEFLTYFQNEAQLEKSRLLSDRFSAERPKGSFSTLEIQRTEQGDSAMYLCASSLARTQESDEQYFGPGTRLTVT.

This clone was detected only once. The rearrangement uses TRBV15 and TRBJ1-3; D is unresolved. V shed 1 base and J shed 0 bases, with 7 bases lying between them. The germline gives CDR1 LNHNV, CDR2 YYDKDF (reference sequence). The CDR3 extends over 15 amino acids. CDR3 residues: CATSRGAYSGNTIYF. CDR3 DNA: TGTGCCACCAGCAGAGGGGCGTACTCTGGAAACACCATATATTTT.

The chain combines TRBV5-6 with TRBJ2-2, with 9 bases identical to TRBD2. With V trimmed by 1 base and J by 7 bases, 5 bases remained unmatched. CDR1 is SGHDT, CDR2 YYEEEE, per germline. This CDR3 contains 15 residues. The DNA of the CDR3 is TGTGCCAGCAGCTTGATAGCGGGGGTGATCGGGGAGCTGTTTTTT. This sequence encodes CASSLIAGVIGELFF.

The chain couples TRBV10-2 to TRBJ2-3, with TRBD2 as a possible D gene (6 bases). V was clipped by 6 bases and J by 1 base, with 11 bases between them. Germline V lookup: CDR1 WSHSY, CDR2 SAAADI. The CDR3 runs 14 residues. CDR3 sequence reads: CASRRGGRTDTQYF. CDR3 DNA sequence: TGCGCCAGCAGGAGGGGAGGTCGCACAGATACGCAGTATTTT.

The CDR3, as DNA: TGCGCCAGCAGCTACGGGACTACGCAAGAGACCCAGTACTTC. Residues: CASSYGTTQETQYF. The V gene is TRBV5-1, the J gene TRBJ2-5; 7 nucleotides agree with TRBD2. Germline V lookup: CDR1 SGHRS, CDR2 YFSETQ. There are 14 residues in the CDR3. The trim removed 3 bases at V and 2 bases at J, leaving 4 bases unmatched.

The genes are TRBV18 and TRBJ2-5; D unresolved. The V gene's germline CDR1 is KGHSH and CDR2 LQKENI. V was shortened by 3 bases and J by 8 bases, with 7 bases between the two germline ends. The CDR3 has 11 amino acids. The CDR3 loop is CASSPAGTQYF. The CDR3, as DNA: TGTGCCAGCTCACCGGCAGGAACCCAGTACTTC.

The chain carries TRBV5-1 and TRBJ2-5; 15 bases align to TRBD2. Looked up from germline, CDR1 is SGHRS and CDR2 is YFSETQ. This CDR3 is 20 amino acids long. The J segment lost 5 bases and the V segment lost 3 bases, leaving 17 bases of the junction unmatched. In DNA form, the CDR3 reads TGCGCCAGCAGCTCCTATTTAGGGACTAGCGGGGGGACCGCCGGGGAGACCCAGTACTTC. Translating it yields CASSSYLGTSGGTAGETQYF.

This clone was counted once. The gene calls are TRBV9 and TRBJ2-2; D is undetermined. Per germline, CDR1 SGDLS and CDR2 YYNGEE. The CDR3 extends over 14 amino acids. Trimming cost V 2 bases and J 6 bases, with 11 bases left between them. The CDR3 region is CASSVQRVPGELFF. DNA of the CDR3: TGTGCCAGCAGCGTTCAACGGGTCCCCGGGGAGCTGTTTTTT.

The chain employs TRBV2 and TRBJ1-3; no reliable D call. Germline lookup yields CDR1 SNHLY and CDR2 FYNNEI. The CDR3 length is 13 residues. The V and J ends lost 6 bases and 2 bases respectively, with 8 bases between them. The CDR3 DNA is TGTGCCAGCAGAACGACACCTGGAAACACCATATATTTT. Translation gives CASRTTPGNTIYF.

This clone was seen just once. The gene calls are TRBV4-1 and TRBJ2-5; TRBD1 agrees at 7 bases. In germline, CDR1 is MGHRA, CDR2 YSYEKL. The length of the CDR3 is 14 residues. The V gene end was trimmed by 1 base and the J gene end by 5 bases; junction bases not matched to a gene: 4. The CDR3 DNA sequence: TGCGCCAGCAGCCAAGGCAGGGGGTGGGAGACCCAGTACTTC. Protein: CASSQGRGWETQYF.

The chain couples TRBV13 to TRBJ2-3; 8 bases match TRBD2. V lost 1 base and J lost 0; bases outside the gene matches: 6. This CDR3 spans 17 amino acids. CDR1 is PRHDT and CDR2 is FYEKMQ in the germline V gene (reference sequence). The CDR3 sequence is CASSLVGPSGSTDTQYF. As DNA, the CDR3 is TGTGCCAGCAGCTTAGTGGGGCCTAGCGGGAGCACAGATACGCAGTATTTT. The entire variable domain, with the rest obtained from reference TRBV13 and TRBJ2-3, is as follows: AAGVIQSPRHLIKEKRETATLKCYPIPRHDTVYWYQQGPGQDPQFLISFYEKMQSDKGSIPDRFSAQQFSDYHSELNMSSLELGDSALYFCASSLVGPSGSTDTQYFGPGTRLTVL.

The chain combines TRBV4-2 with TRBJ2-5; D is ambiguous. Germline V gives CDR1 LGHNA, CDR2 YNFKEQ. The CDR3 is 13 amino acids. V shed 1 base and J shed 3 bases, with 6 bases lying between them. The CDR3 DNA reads TGTGCCAGCAGCCAAGCCCGAGAAGAGACCCAGTACTTC. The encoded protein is CASSQAREETQYF.

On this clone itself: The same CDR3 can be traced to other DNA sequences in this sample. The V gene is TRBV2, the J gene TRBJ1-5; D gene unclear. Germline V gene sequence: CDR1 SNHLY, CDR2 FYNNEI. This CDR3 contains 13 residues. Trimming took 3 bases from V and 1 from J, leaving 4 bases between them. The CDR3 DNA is TGTGCCAGCAGTGACCTCAGCAATCAGCCCCAGCATTTT. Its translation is CASSDLSNQPQHF.

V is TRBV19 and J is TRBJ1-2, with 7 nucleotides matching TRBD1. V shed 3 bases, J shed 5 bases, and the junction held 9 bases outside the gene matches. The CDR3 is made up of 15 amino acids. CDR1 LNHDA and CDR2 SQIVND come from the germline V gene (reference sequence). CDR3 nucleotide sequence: TGTGCCAGTAGTATCGATCGGGGGACAGAGTATGGCTACACCTTC. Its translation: CASSIDRGTEYGYTF.